This T cell receptor beta chain comes out of a study of graft-versus-host responses after intestinal transplantation. Looking at the study overall: Each patient got anti-thymocyte globulin induction, then tacrolimus and steroids for around three years. Broader study findings: Present in recipient marrow, GvH clones included some that appeared first in ileum or blood.

Here immunoSEQ multiplex PCR was the method, and the copy in TCRdb shows in-frame clones only, minus some. The table records 110,000 to 150,000 clones, nearly 95% of them present only once. Points on this clone: No antigen is known for it.

With 4 bases removed from V and 4 bases from J, the gap between germline ends came to 10 bases. The CDR3 is 13 amino acids. Per the germline V gene, CDR1 is SNHLY and CDR2 is FYNNEI. The clonotype originates from a human donor who received an intestinal transplant. The starting material was unstimulated CD4+ T cells sorted from spleen or lymph node cells, obtained before intestinal transplant. This chain connects TRBV2 to TRBJ1-1; a weak D match, TRBD1 (6 bases). CDR3 DNA sequence: TGTGCCAGCAGTGTGAACAGGGTCACTGAAGCTTTCTTT. Translation: CASSVNRVTEAFF.